The source of this TCR beta chain is a study of blood T cell repertoires in COVID-19. Study as a whole: Researchers got acute and convalescent COVID-19 samples from the United States, Italy and Spain. PBMCs, B-cell-depleted T cells, or T cells were the source of the cDNA or gDNA that made up the material.

The authors' processing: Estimated nucleated cell counts came from reference gene primer amplification. The repertoire was sequenced with immunoSEQ multiplex PCR; TCRdb's copy has only in-frame clones and lacks some. V and J calls and clone size are given by that table; D and trimming were obtained from the DNA. This repertoire shows fewer than 120,000 clones, roughly 82% found once; its top ten account for 15% to 20%. This TCR derives from a woman aged 55-69 years with acute or convalescent COVID-19. The sequenced sample consisted of peripheral blood.

The CDR3 sequence is CASSPDILTGSPLHF. The CDR3 coding sequence is TGTGCCAGTAGTCCGGACATCCTAACAGGATCACCCCTCCACTTT. The chain carries TRBV19 and TRBJ1-6, with D possibly matching TRBD1 (5 bases). The V and J ends lost 5 bases and 10 bases respectively, with 18 bases between them. Germline CDR1 reads LNHDA; CDR2 reads SQIVND (reference sequence). The CDR3 consists of 15 residues. The full variable domain, its missing parts supplied by reference TRBV19 and TRBJ1-6, is DGGITQSPKYLFRKEGQNVTLSCEQNLNHDAMYWYRQDPGQGLRLIYYSQIVNDFQKGDIAEGYSVSREKKESFPLTVTSAQKNPTAFYLCASSPDILTGSPLHFGNGTRLTVT.